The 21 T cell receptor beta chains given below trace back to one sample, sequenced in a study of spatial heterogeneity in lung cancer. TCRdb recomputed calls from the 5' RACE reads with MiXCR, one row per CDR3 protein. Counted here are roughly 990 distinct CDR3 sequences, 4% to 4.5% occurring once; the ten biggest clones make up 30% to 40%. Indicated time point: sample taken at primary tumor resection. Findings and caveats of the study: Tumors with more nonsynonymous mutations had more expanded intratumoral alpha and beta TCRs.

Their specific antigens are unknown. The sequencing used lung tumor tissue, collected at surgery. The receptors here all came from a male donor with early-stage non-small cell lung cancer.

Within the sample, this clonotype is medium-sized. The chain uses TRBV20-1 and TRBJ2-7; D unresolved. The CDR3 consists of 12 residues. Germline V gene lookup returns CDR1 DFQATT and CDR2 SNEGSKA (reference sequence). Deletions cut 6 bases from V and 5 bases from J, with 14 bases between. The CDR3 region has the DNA TGCAGTGCCAGTTCTAATGGTAACGAGCAGTACTTC. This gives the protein CSASSNGNEQYF.

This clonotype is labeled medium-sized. The CDR3 region has the DNA TGTGCCAGTAGTCAGGGCCTCCAAGGCTACGAGCAGTACGTC. Protein sequence: CASSQGLQGYEQYV. V is TRBV19 and J is TRBJ2-7; TRBD1 is a possible D gene (5 bases). This CDR3 is built from 14 residues. Germline V gene lookup returns CDR1 LNHDA and CDR2 SQIVND (reference sequence). V shed 5 bases and J shed 3 bases, with 14 bases lying between them.

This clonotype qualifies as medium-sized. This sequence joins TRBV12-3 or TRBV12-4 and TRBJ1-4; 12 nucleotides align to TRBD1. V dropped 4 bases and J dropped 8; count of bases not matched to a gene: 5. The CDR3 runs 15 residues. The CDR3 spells CASSWDRGRDEKLFF. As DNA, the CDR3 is TGTGCCAGCAGTTGGGACAGGGGGCGCGACGAAAAACTGTTTTTT.

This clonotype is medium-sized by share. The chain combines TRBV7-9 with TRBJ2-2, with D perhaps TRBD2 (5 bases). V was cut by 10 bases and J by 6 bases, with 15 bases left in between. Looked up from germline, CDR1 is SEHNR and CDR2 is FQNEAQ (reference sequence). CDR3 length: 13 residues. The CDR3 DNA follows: TGTGCCACCCACGGGCGGGCACCCGGGGAGCTGTTTTTT. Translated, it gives CATHGRAPGELFF. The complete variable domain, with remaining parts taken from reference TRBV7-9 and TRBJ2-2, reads DTGVSQNPRHKITKRGQNVTFRCDPISEHNRLYWYRQTLGQGPEFLTYFQNEAQLEKSRLLSDRFSAERPKGSFSTLEIQRTEQGDSAMYLCATHGRAPGELFFGEGSRLTVL.

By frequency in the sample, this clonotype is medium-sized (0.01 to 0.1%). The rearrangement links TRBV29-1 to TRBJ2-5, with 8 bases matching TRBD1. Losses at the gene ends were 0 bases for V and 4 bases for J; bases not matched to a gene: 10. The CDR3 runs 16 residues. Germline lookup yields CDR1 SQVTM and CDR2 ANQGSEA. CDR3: CSVEDVSGGFRETQYF. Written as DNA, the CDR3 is TGCAGCGTTGAAGATGTTTCAGGGGGCTTTCGAGAGACCCAGTACTTC.

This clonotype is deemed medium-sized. The CDR3 region has the DNA TGTGCCAGCAGTTATCAACAGGGGCAGAACGAGCAGTACTTC. Residues: CASSYQQGQNEQYF. The chain couples TRBV6-5 to TRBJ2-7, with TRBD1 matching 7 bases. From germline, CDR1 is MNHEY and CDR2 SVGAGI. J gave up 5 bases and V 3 bases, and 7 bases lay outside the gene matches. This CDR3 comprises 14 residues.

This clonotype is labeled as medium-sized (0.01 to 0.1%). The CDR3 coding sequence is TGTGCCAGCAGCCCCGAACTAGCGGGGGGGAGGCCAGATACGCAGTATTTT. It specifies CASSPELAGGRPDTQYF. The gene calls are TRBV28 and TRBJ2-3, with 13 bases aligning to TRBD2. V was clipped by 6 bases and J by 4 bases; unmatched bases: 10. The CDR3 extends over 17 amino acids. Germline V lookup: CDR1 MDHEN, CDR2 SYDVKM. Complete variable domain (other parts from reference TRBV28 and TRBJ2-3): DVKVTQSSRYLVKRTGEKVFLECVQDMDHENMFWYRQDPGLGLRLIYFSYDVKMKEKGDIPEGYSVSREKKERFSLILESASTNQTSMYLCASSPELAGGRPDTQYFGPGTRLTVL.

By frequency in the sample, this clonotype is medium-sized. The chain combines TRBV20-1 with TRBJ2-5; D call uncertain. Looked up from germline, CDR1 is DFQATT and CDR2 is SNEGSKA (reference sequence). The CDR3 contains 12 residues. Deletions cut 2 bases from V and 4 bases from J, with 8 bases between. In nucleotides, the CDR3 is TGCAGTGCTAGACGGGCGCGAGAGACCCAGTACTTC. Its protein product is CSARRARETQYF.

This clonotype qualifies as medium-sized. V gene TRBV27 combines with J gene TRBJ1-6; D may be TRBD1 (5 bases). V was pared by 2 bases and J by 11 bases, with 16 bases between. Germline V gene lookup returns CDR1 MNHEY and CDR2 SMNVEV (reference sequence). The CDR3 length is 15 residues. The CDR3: CASSLRGAGMTPLHF. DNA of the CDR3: TGTGCCAGCAGTTTACGTGGGGCCGGTATGACACCCCTCCACTTT.

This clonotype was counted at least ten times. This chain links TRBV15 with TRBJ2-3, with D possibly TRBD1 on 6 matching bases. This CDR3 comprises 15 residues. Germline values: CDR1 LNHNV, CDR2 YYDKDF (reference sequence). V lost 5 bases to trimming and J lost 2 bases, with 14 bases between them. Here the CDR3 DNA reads TGTGCCACCAGCGGCGATACAGGGTTCACAGATACGCAGTATTTT. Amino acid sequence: CATSGDTGFTDTQYF.

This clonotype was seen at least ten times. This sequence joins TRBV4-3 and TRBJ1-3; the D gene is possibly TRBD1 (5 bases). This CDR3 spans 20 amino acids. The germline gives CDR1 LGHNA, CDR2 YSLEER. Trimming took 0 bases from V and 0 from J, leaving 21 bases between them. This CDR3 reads CASSQDSGADSLFSGNTIYF. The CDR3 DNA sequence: TGCGCCAGCAGCCAAGATAGTGGGGCAGATAGCCTTTTCTCTGGAAACACCATATATTTT.

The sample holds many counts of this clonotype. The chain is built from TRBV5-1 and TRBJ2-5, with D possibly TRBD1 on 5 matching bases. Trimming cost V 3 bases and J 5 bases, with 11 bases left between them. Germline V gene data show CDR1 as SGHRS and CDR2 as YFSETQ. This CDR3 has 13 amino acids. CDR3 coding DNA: TGCGCCAGCAGCTCCGGACACGGGGAGACCCAGTACTTC. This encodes CASSSGHGETQYF. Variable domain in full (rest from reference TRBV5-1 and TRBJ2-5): KAGVTQTPRYLIKTRGQQVTLSCSPISGHRSVSWYQQTPGQGLQFLFEYFSETQRNKGNFPGRFSGRQFSNSRSEMNVSTLELGDSALYLCASSSGHGETQYFGPGTRLLVL.

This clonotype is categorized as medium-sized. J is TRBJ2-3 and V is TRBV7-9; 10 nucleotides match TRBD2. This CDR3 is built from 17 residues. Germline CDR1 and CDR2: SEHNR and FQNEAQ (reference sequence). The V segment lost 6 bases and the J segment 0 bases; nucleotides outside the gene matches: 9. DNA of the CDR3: TGTGCCAGCAGTACACTAGCGGGGCTCCAGAGCACAGATACGCAGTATTTT. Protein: CASSTLAGLQSTDTQYF.

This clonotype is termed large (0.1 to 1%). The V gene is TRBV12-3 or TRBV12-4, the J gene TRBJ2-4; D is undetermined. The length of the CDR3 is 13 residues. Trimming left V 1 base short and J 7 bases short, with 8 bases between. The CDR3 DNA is TGTGCCAGCAGTTTAGGGCACGCGAACATTCAGTACTTC. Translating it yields CASSLGHANIQYF.

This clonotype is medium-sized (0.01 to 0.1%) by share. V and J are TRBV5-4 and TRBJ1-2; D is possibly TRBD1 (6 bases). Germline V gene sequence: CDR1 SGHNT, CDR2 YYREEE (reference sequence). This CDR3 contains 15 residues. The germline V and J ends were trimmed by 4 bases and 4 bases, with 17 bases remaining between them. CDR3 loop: CASSLPRGRVYGYTF. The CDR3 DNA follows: TGTGCCAGCAGCCTCCCGCGGGGGCGCGTCTATGGCTACACCTTC. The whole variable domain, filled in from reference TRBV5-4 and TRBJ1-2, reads ETGVTQSPTHLIKTRGQQVTLRCSSQSGHNTVSWYQQALGQGPQFIFQYYREEENGRGNFPPRFSGLQFPNYSSELNVNALELDDSALYLCASSLPRGRVYGYTFGSGTRLTVV.

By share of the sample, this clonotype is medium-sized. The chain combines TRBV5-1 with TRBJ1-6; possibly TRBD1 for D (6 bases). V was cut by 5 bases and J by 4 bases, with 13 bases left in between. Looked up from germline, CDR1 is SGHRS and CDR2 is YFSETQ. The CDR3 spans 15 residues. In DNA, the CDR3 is TGCGCCAGCAGGAACGGGACACTTTATAATTCACCCCTCCACTTT. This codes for CASRNGTLYNSPLHF.

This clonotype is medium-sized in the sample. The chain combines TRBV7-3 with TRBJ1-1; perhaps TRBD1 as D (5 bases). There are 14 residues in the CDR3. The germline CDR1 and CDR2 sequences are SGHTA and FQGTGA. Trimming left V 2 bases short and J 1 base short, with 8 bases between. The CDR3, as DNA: TGTGCCAGCAGCTTAGGACACGCGAACACTGAAGCTTTCTTT. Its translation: CASSLGHANTEAFF.

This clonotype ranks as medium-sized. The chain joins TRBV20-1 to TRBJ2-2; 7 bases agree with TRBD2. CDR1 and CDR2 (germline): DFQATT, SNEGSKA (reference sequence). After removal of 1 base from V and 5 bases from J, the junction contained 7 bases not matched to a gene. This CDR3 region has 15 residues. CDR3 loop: CSARVGGSGTGELFF. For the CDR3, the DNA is TGCAGTGCTAGAGTAGGCGGGAGTGGGACCGGGGAGCTGTTTTTT.

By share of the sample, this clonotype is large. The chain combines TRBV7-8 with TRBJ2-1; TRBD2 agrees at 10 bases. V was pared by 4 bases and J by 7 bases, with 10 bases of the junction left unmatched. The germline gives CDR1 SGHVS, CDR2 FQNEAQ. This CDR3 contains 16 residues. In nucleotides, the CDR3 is TGTGCCAGCAGCTCACCGACTAGCGGGTACATGAATGAGCAGTTCTTC. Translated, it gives CASSSPTSGYMNEQFF.

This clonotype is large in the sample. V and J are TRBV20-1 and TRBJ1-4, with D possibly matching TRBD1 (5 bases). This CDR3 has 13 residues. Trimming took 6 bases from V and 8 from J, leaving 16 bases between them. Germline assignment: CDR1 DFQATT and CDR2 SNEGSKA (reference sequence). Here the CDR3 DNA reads TGCAGTGCCCTAGCCCCGAACAGGGAAAAACTGTTTTTT. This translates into CSALAPNREKLFF.

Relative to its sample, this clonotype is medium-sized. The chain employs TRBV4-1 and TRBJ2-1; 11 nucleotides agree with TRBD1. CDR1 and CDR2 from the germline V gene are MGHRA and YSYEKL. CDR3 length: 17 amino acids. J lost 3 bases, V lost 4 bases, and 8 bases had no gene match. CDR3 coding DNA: TGCGCCAGCAGCCTACGATACGGGACAGGGGGCTACAATGAGCAGTTCTTC. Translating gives CASSLRYGTGGYNEQFF.